The 22 T cell receptor beta chains listed next were all sequenced from one sample in a study of naive and memory T cell subsets. An equimolar mix of two oligonucleotides served as the beta constant-region primer for TRBC1 and TRBC2. From the UMI-ligation and nested PCR reads, TCRdb called clonotypes with MiXCR, one entry per CDR3 protein. Among some 85,000 distinct CDR3 sequences, about an eighth were seen once, and the ten largest hold 0.75% to 1%. Specimen: central memory CD4+ T cells from blood. Source of these receptors: a human donor in good health.

This clonotype was seen only a few times. The J gene is TRBJ2-1, the V gene TRBV20-1, with D unclear. Germline values: CDR1 DFQATT, CDR2 SNEGSKA (reference sequence). Trimming left V 5 bases short and J 5 bases short, with 19 bases between. The CDR3 sequence is 15 residues long. The CDR3 sequence is CSAGRHLGKHNEQFF. The CDR3, as DNA: TGCAGTGCTGGCCGACACCTCGGCAAACACAATGAGCAGTTCTTC.

This chain joins TRBV30 and TRBJ1-1; the D gene is possibly TRBD1 (5 bases). CDR3 size: 17 residues. Trimming pared 2 bases from V and 2 bases from J, leaving 21 bases between. Germline CDR1 and CDR2: GTSNPN and SVGIG (reference sequence). CDR3 loop: CAWSLVWFGQNNTEAFF. CDR3 nucleotide sequence: TGTGCCTGGAGTTTGGTATGGTTTGGACAAAACAACACTGAAGCTTTCTTT.

In this sample, this clonotype turned up a few times. The genes are TRBV20-1 and TRBJ1-5, with unresolved D. The CDR3 has 13 residues. Trimming removed 3 bases from V and 4 bases from J, with 10 bases in between. Germline CDR1 reads DFQATT; CDR2 reads SNEGSKA (reference sequence). The chain's CDR3 is CSARGRENQPQHF. In nucleotides, the CDR3 is TGCAGTGCTAGGGGAAGGGAGAATCAGCCCCAGCATTTT.

This clonotype appeared a few times. V and J are TRBV20-1 and TRBJ2-7, with D perhaps matching TRBD2 (6 bases). The CDR3 length is 14 residues. Germline-derived CDR1 and CDR2 are DFQATT and SNEGSKA (reference sequence). V dropped 6 bases and J dropped 2 bases, with 17 bases sitting between them. This chain's CDR3 is CSAKVGSRPYEQYF. CDR3 nucleotides: TGCAGTGCCAAGGTCGGGAGCAGACCCTACGAGCAGTACTTC.

The sample holds a few counts of this clonotype. The chain has TRBV7-8 and TRBJ2-5; 7 bases are shared with TRBD2. The germline gives CDR1 SGHVS, CDR2 FQNEAQ. This CDR3 region has 14 residues. V lost 2 bases and J lost 3; bases outside the gene matches: 3. The CDR3 DNA sequence: TGTGCCAGCAGCTTACGGGGAGGGGAAGAGACCCAGTACTTC. Its protein product is CASSLRGGEETQYF.

Notes on this clonotype: This likely comes from a read error, as the CDR3 has no conserved phenylalanine or tryptophan at its end. The V call is TRBV28, the J call TRBJ1-2; TRBD1 matches at 7 bases. CDR1 is MDHEN, CDR2 SYDVKM, per germline. The CDR3 is 14 amino acids. V was pared by 5 bases and J by 5 bases, with 8 bases of the junction left unmatched. CDR3 residues: CASSDLGQTYGYTY. The CDR3 DNA sequence: TGTGCCAGCAGTGACCTGGGACAGACTTATGGCTACACCTAC.

The V and J genes are TRBV2 and TRBJ2-3; a possible D gene is TRBD2 (5 bases). The CDR3 length is 14 residues. The V gene's germline CDR1 is SNHLY and CDR2 FYNNEI. The V end lost 3 bases, the J end lost 1 base, and 8 bases lay between the germline ends. The chain's CDR3 is CASSEGSGTDTQYF. The CDR3 DNA reads TGTGCCAGCAGTGAGGGTAGCGGCACAGATACGCAGTATTTT.

This clonotype has at least ten counts. The CDR3 DNA follows: TGTGCCAGCAGTTTGGGCCAGGGGCTCTATGGCTACACCTTC. Protein product: CASSLGQGLYGYTF. The rearrangement links TRBV12-3 or TRBV12-4 to TRBJ1-2; maybe TRBD1 (6 bases). The CDR3 runs to 14 residues. V was cut by 3 bases and J by 4 bases, with 12 bases left in between.

This clonotype was recorded many times. V is TRBV29-1 and J is TRBJ2-5; D call uncertain. In germline, CDR1 is SQVTM, CDR2 ANQGSEA. This CDR3 is 11 amino acids long. V lost 2 bases, J lost 4 bases, and 5 bases lay in between. CDR3 loop: CSVESGETQYF. The CDR3 region has the DNA TGCAGCGTTGAATCCGGAGAGACCCAGTACTTC. The entire variable domain, with the rest obtained from reference TRBV29-1 and TRBJ2-5, is as follows: SAVISQKPSRDICQRGTSLTIQCQVDSQVTMMFWYRQQPGQSLTLIATANQGSEATYESGFVIDKFPISRPNLTFSTLTVSNMSPEDSSIYLCSVESGETQYFGPGTRLLVL.

This chain uses TRBV29-1 with TRBJ1-5; no definite D call. V lost 6 bases and J 9 bases, leaving 9 bases between the germline ends. This CDR3 is built from 10 residues. Germline V CDR1 and CDR2: SQVTM, ANQGSEA. The CDR3 is CSVGPLPQHF. The CDR3, as DNA: TGCAGCGTCGGTCCGTTGCCCCAGCATTTT. Drawing the rest from reference TRBV29-1 and TRBJ1-5, the complete variable domain is SAVISQKPSRDICQRGTSLTIQCQVDSQVTMMFWYRQQPGQSLTLIATANQGSEATYESGFVIDKFPISRPNLTFSTLTVSNMSPEDSSIYLCSVGPLPQHFGDGTRLSIL.

The table lists this clonotype with many counts. The chain carries TRBV29-1 and TRBJ2-5; possibly TRBD2 for D (7 bases). The germline gives CDR1 SQVTM, CDR2 ANQGSEA. This CDR3 spans 15 amino acids. V lost 8 bases to trimming and J lost 1 base, with 20 bases between them. The CDR3 region has the DNA TGCAGCTTCCAGCGGAGGGGGGGATCCCAAGAGACCCAGTACTTC. It codes for CSFQRRGGSQETQYF.

This clonotype was picked up many times. The chain links TRBV5-1 to TRBJ2-3; 9 nucleotides line up with TRBD1. The CDR3 loop spans 15 amino acids. Germline loops: CDR1 SGHRS, CDR2 YFSETQ. V lost 4 bases to trimming and J lost 0 bases; unmatched junction nucleotides: 3. The CDR3 spells CASSGTGTSTDTQYF. As DNA, the CDR3 is TGCGCCAGCAGCGGGACAGGGACTAGCACAGATACGCAGTATTTT.

This clonotype was found many times. The chain has TRBV30 and TRBJ2-7, with 7 bases lining up with TRBD1. The ends lost 7 bases at V and 1 base at J; junction bases unmatched: 10. Germline values: CDR1 GTSNPN, CDR2 SVGIG (reference sequence). This CDR3 is 14 amino acids long. In nucleotides, the CDR3 is TGTGCCTCGTCCGGGACAGTGAGATCCTACGAGCAGTACTTC. It translates to CASSGTVRSYEQYF.

This clonotype was counted many times. The chain combines TRBV28 with TRBJ1-1, with a possible D match to TRBD1 (5 bases). The CDR3 covers 16 residues. V lost 2 bases and J lost 4, with 17 bases in between. The germline gives CDR1 MDHEN, CDR2 SYDVKM. CDR3 nucleotides: TGTGCCAGCAGTTTAGGGTTCGGGGCTGGGTTCACTGAAGCTTTCTTT. It codes for CASSLGFGAGFTEAFF.

The chain combines TRBV29-1 with TRBJ2-3, with D maybe TRBD2 (6 bases). Trimming shortened V by 4 bases and J by 4 bases, and 12 bases separated the two germline ends. Germline lookup yields CDR1 SQVTM and CDR2 ANQGSEA. This CDR3 spans 13 amino acids. CDR3 DNA: TGCAGCGTTGTTCCGGGAGCGGCAGATACGCAGTATTTT. Amino acid sequence: CSVVPGAADTQYF.

Only a few counts were recorded for this clonotype. The chain employs TRBV6-6 and TRBJ2-2; 10 nucleotides line up with TRBD1. Germline V gene data show CDR1 as MNHNY and CDR2 as SVGAGI (reference sequence). The CDR3 extends over 17 amino acids. Trimming cost V 5 bases and J 3 bases; bases outside gene matches: 9. CDR3 loop: CASSRQGARVDTGELFF. The CDR3 DNA follows: TGTGCCAGCAGTAGACAGGGGGCGCGGGTTGACACCGGGGAGCTGTTTTTT.

This clonotype came up a few times. The chain carries TRBV5-1 and TRBJ2-3, with a possible D match to TRBD2 (5 bases). CDR1 and CDR2 from the germline V gene are SGHRS and YFSETQ. The germline V and J ends were trimmed by 5 bases and 2 bases, with 12 bases remaining between them. The CDR3 extends over 14 amino acids. CDR3 DNA sequence: TGCGCCAGCAGGAGGGCGCAGAACACAGATACGCAGTATTTT. Protein sequence: CASRRAQNTDTQYF.

The V call is TRBV5-1, the J call TRBJ2-5, with 8 bases lining up with TRBD1. V shed 2 bases and J 5 bases; nucleotides not matched to a gene: 8. The germline V gene encodes CDR1 SGHRS and CDR2 YFSETQ. The CDR3 length is 15 residues. CDR3 sequence: CASSLGGQGLETQYF. The CDR3 DNA reads as TGCGCCAGCAGCTTAGGCGGACAGGGACTGGAGACCCAGTACTTC.

This clonotype showed up many times. The CDR3 coding sequence is TGCAGTGCTAGAGATTCGGCAGGGGGACGACACACTGAAGCTTTCTTT. The encoded protein is CSARDSAGGRHTEAFF. The chain couples TRBV20-1 to TRBJ1-1; 7 bases align to TRBD1. CDR1 and CDR2 from the germline V gene are DFQATT and SNEGSKA (reference sequence). Unmatched junction bases numbered 10, after V lost 0 bases and J lost 3 bases. The length of the CDR3 is 16 residues.

This clonotype turned up a few times. The J gene is TRBJ1-1, the V gene TRBV2, with a possible D match to TRBD1 (5 bases). CDR1 and CDR2 (germline): SNHLY, FYNNEI. Trimming pared 5 bases from V and 1 base from J, leaving 11 bases between. CDR3 length: 14 residues. CDR3 DNA: TGTGCCAGCAGTTTTGCCAGGGCGAACACTGAAGCTTTCTTT. Amino acid sequence: CASSFARANTEAFF.

The chain recombines TRBV20-1 with TRBJ1-4; the D gene is possibly TRBD1 (6 bases). The CDR3 spans 16 residues. Trimming stripped 6 bases from V and 3 bases from J, with 20 bases between. Germline V gene sequence: CDR1 DFQATT, CDR2 SNEGSKA (reference sequence). As DNA, the CDR3 is TGCAGTGCACTACCCCCTGGGGGCCGACCTAATGAAAAACTGTTTTTT. Translation: CSALPPGGRPNEKLFF.

This clonotype was detected only a few times. The gene calls are TRBV19 and TRBJ1-3; the D is unclear. Trimming left V 5 bases short and J 4 bases short, with 12 bases between. CDR1 is LNHDA and CDR2 is SQIVND in the germline V gene (reference sequence). The CDR3 spans 14 residues. CDR3 protein: CASSSVVRGNTIYF. In DNA form, the CDR3 reads TGTGCCAGTAGTTCGGTCGTACGCGGAAACACCATATATTTT.